Listed below are T cell receptor beta chains from one sample, sequenced in a study of blood T cells in healthy people across ages. MiXCR, applied by TCRdb to the 5' RACE reads, yields one record per CDR3 protein. Of roughly 1,500,000 distinct CDR3 sequences in the sample, approximately 42% were seen once. Sequencing input: blood. Receptors were obtained from a woman aged 18-29 years in good health. The CDR3 runs from the conserved cysteine through the conserved F or W. The D gene is left open where the match is weak. A row's size may be missing; if present it is once, few, many or a size class.

clone_size j_call v_call d_call cdr3_nt cdr3_aa
. TRBJ1-1 TRBV25-1 . TGTGCCAGCAGTGAACTCAGGGGACTGAACACTGAAGCTTTCTTT CASSELRGLNTEAFF
few TRBJ2-1 TRBV27 . TGTGCCAGCAGTTTATCCCTCACGACAGCAGCCCCTGGACAGTTCTTC CASSLSLTTAAPGQFF
. TRBJ2-7 TRBV4-1 . TGCGCCAGCAGCCAAAAAGAAAAGCGGCCCTACGAGCAGTACTTC CASSQKEKRPYEQYF
few TRBJ2-1 TRBV13 . TGTGCCAGCAGCCAGTTGGAATACGAGCAGTTCTTC CASSQLEYEQFF
. TRBJ2-7 TRBV6-5 . TGTGCCAGCAGTTACTCGGGGGTTAGCGGAGCCCTCTACGAGCAGTACTTC CASSYSGVSGALYEQYF
. TRBJ2-1 TRBV2 . TGCGCCAGCAACCCAGGACATAACAATGAGCAGTTCTTC CASNPGHNNEQFF
. TRBJ2-4 TRBV3-1 . TGTGCCAGCAGCACTCGGGACGGTAGGGCCAAAAACATTCAGTACTTC CASSTRDGRAKNIQYF
. TRBJ2-7 TRBV5-1 TRBD2 TGCGCCAGCGGCTTGGTTTCGGCTAGCGGGAGGCAATCCTCCTACGAGCAGTACTTC CASGLVSASGRQSSYEQYF
. TRBJ2-5 TRBV10-2 TRBD2 TGCGCCAGCAGTGACATTCGGGGGGGCCTGGAGACCCAGTACTTC CASSDIRGGLETQYF
. TRBJ2-7 TRBV5-1 . TGCGCCAGCAGCTTGGCGGGTCTGAAGTCCTACGAGCAGTACTTC CASSLAGLKSYEQYF
few TRBJ1-1 TRBV5-1 . TGCGCCAGCAGCTTGGTAGGGGACTGGGAAGCTTTCTTT CASSLVGDWEAFF
few TRBJ1-1 TRBV10-3 . TGTGCCATCAGTGAGTCACCAGGGGAAGGCACTGAAGCTTTCTTT CAISESPGEGTEAFF
. TRBJ2-3 TRBV9 . TGTGCCAGCAGCCCACTACAGACCCTAGATACGCAGTATTTT CASSPLQTLDTQYF
many TRBJ2-5 TRBV29-1 . TGCAGCGCCCAGGGGACGGGCCATGGGCTCAATGAGCAGTACTTC CSAQGTGHGLNEQYF
. TRBJ2-7 TRBV20-1 TRBD1 TGCAGTGCTCCGGGACAGGGCTTCGAGCAGTACTTC CSAPGQGFEQYF
. TRBJ2-5 TRBV4-1 TRBD2 TGCGCCAGCAGCCGTGGGGCTAGCGGGAGGACAAGTGAGCAGTACTTC CASSRGASGRTSEQYF
. TRBJ1-2 TRBV7-3 . TGTGCCAGCAGCCAACAGGGACTTACGGGAGAGGGCTACACCTTC CASSQQGLTGEGYTF
. TRBJ1-5 TRBV28 . TGTGCCAGCAGTGAGGGGGAACGAGTCAATCAGCCCCAGCATTTT CASSEGERVNQPQHF
. TRBJ2-7 TRBV4-1 TRBD1 TGCGCCAGCAGCCAAGAAACCGGCGCCGGGACAGCGATCTACGAGCAGTACTTC CASSQETGAGTAIYEQYF
. TRBJ2-3 TRBV20-1 . TGCAGTGCCCATACGGGAGCCACAGATACGCAGTATTTT CSAHTGATDTQYF
. TRBJ1-1 TRBV9 . TGTGCCAGCACCCCCTTTCAGGGTAGAACTGAAGCTTTCTTT CASTPFQGRTEAFF
few TRBJ2-5 TRBV6-5 . TGTGCCAGCAGTTCCCTCGGGCGGGAGACCCAGTACTTC CASSSLGRETQYF
once TRBJ1-1 TRBV20-1 . TGCAGTGCTCATTCAGGGAGGGACGTGAACACTGAAGCTTTCTTT CSAHSGRDVNTEAFF
. TRBJ2-5 TRBV7-9 TRBD2 TGTGCCAGCAGCTTAGCTAGCGGGAGGTGGGAGACCCAGTACTTC CASSLASGRWETQYF
. TRBJ2-6 TRBV7-3 . TGTGCCAGCAGCTTAAAGGGAGGAGGGCCTGGGGCCAACGTCCTGACTTTC CASSLKGGGPGANVLTF
few TRBJ2-1 TRBV24-1 TRBD1 TGTGCCACCAGTCCGGGACAGAAGTACAATGAGCAGTTCTTC CATSPGQKYNEQFF
few TRBJ2-1 TRBV25-1 TRBD1 TGTGCCAGCAGCAACTTGGACAGGGGCAACAATGAGCAGTTCTTC CASSNLDRGNNEQFF
. TRBJ2-2 TRBV2 . TGTGCCAGCAACGGGTGGACCGGGGAGCTGTTTTTT CASNGWTGELFF